This entry lists 5 T cell receptor beta chains sequenced from one sample in a study of tissue T cells after allogeneic stem cell transplantation. As to time point: mouse harvest day 7 after allogeneic transplant. Each mouse received 10^7 T-cell-depleted marrow cells plus 10^6 splenic CD5+ T cells by tail vein. The assay was immunoSEQ multiplex PCR, and TCRdb's table has in-frame clones only and misses some. Among under 9,000 clones listed, approximately 52% were seen once. The sequenced sample was lymph node tissue. The origin of the receptors is a female BALB/c mouse given C57BL/6 T cells with graft-versus-host disease after an allogeneic hematopoietic cell transplant.

This clone has more than one count but fewer than ten. The listed genes are named as in mouse. The read terminates 1 residue ahead of where the CDR3 ends, so the germline J gene completes it. This chain links TRBV13-3 with TRBJ2-3; TRBD1 agrees at 12 bases. The CDR3 runs to 17 residues. The germline gives CDR1 NNHDY, CDR2 SYVADS. V lost 5 bases, J lost 2 bases, and 9 bases stayed unmatched. The CDR3 loop is CASSPTGTGGYAETLYF. CDR3 bases read: TGTGCCAGCAGCCCTACCGGGACAGGGGGCTATGCAGAAACGCTGTAT.

Of note for this clone: The genes are named according to mouse. Read sequence stops 1 residue before the CDR3 end, and the germline J gene provides the missing end. The chain joins TRBV26 to TRBJ1-3, with D possibly matching TRBD1 (5 bases). Germline V gene data show CDR1 as KGHPV and CDR2 as FQNQEV (reference sequence). Trimming removed 4 bases at V and 0 bases at J, with 7 bases between. The CDR3 is 14 residues long. This CDR3 is CASSPQGSGNTLYF. Incomplete CDR3 DNA: TGTGCCAGCAGTCCTCAGGGTTCTGGAAATACGCTCTAT.

With regard to this clone: Gene names denote mouse genes. The read falls 1 residue short of the CDR3 end, and the missing part is taken from the germline J gene. The chain joins TRBV20 to TRBJ2-7, with D unresolved. Germline V gene sequence: CDR1 GFQATS, CDR2 STVNSAI. There are 12 residues in the CDR3. With 2 bases removed from V and 0 bases from J, the gap between germline ends came to 5 bases. Partial CDR3 DNA: TGTGGTGCTAGGAAGAGCTCCTATGAACAGTAC. It codes for CGARKSSYEQY. The full CDR3 protein reads CGARKSSYEQYF.

Turning to this clone: Gene names are mouse gene names. This CDR3 reads CASSLRGQGDTQYF. The DNA read from the CDR3 is TGTGCCAGCAGTCTGAGGGGGCAGGGAGACACCCAGTAC. The chain recombines TRBV26 with TRBJ2-5, with D possibly TRBD1 on 7 matching bases. The read comes to an end 1 residue before the CDR3 does, leaving the germline J gene to fill in the end. The CDR3 totals 14 residues. The V gene's germline CDR1 is KGHPV and CDR2 FQNQEV (reference sequence). V was shortened by 2 bases and J by 5 bases, with 11 bases between the two germline ends.

By share, this clone counts as large. Genes and germline are mouse. The CDR3 end is not reached by the read, which stops 1 residue before it; the germline J gene fills it in. V usage is TRBV26 and J usage is TRBJ2-7; possibly TRBD1 for D (5 bases). Trimming stripped 6 bases from V and 2 bases from J, with 5 bases between. The germline V gene encodes CDR1 KGHPV and CDR2 FQNQEV (reference sequence). The CDR3 extends over 11 amino acids. Partial CDR3 DNA: TGTGCCAGCAGGGACACCTATGAACAGTAC. Amino acid sequence: CASRDTYEQY. The full CDR3 sequence reads CASRDTYEQYF.